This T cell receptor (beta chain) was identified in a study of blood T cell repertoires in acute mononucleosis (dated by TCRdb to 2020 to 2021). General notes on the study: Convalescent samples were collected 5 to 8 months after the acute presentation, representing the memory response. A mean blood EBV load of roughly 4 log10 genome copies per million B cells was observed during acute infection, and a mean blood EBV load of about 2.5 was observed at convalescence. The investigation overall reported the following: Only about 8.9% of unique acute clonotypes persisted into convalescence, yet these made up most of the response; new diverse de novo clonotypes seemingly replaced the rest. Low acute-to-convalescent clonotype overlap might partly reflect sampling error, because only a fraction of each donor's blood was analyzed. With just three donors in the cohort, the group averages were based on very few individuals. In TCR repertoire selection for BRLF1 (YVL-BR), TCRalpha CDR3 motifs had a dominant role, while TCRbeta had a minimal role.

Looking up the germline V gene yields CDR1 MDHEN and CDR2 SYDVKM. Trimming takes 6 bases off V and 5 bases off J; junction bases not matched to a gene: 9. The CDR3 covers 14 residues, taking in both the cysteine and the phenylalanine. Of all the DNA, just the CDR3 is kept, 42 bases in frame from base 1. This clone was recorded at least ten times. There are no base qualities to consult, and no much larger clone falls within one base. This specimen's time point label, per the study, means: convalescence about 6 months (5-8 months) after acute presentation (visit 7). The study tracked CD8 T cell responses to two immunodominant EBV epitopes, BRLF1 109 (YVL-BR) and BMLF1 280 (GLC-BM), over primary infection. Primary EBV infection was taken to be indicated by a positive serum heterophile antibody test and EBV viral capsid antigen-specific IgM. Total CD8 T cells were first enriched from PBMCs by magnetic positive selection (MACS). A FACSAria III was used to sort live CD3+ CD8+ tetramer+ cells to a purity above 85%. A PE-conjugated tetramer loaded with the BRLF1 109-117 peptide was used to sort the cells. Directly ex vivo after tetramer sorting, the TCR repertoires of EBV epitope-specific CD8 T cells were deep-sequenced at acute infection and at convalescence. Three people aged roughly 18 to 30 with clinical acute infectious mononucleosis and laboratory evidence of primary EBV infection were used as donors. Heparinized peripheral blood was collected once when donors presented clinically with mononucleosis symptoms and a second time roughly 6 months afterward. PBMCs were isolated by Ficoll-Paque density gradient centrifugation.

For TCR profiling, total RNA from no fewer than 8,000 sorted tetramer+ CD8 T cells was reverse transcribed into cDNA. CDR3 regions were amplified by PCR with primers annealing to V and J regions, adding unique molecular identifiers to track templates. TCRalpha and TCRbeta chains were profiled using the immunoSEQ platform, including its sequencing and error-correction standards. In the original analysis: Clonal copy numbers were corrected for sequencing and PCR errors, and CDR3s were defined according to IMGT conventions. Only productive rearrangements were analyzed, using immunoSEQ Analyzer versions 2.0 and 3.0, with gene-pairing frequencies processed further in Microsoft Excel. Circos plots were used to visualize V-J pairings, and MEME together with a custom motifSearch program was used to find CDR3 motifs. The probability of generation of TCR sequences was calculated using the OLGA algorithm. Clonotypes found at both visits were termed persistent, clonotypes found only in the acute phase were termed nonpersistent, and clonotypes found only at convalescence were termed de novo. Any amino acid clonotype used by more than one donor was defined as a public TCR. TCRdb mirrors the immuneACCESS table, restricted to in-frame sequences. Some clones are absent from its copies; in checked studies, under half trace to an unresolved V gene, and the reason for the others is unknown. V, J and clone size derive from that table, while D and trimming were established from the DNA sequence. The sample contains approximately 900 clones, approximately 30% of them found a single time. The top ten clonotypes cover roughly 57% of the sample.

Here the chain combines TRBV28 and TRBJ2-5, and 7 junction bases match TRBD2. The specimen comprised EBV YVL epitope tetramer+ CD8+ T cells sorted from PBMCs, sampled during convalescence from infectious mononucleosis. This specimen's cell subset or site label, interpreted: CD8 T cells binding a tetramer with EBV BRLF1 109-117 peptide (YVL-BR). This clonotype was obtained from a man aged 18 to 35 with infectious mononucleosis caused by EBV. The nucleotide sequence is TGTGCCAGCAGACCCTGGGGAGGGGCGGAGACCCAGTACTTC. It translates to CASRPWGGAETQYF.